This TCR beta chain was profiled in a study of T cell clonality in common variable immunodeficiency. Measured with immunoSEQ multiplex PCR; TCRdb has only the in-frame clones, and not every one. Altogether about 37,000 clones were found in the sample, and no singletons occur. This clone has at least ten counts. One end of the junction is discordant with germline, which a read error may explain. The receptor was derived from a person aged 18 to 75 in good health. Source material: peripheral blood mononuclear cells.

Here the CDR3 reads CTSSVTSPDTQYF. The sequenced part of the CDR3 DNA is TGCACCAGCAGTGTTACTAGCCCAGATACG. V and J are TRBV4-1 and TRBJ2-3, with D possibly matching TRBD2 (6 bases). The missing CDR3 end, 3 residues past where the read stops, is filled in from the germline J gene. The CDR3 sequence is 13 residues long. Germline CDR1 is MGHRA and CDR2 is YSYEKL.